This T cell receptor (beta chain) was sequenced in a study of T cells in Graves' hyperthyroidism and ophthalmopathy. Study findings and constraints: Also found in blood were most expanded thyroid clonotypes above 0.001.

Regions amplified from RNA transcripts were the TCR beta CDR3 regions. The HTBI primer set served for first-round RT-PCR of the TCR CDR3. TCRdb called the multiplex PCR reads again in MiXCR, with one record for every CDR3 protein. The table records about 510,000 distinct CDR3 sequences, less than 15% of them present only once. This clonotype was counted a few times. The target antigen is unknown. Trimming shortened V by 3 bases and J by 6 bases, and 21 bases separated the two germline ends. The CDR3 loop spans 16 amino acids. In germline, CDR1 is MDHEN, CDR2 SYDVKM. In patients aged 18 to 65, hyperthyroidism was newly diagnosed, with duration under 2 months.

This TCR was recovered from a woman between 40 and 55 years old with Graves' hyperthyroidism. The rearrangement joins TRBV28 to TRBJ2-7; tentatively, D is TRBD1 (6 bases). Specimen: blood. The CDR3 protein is CASSLLGAGDLCEQYF. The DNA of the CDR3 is TGTGCCAGCAGTTTGTTGGGGGCAGGAGACCTCTGCGAGCAGTACTTC.